Each of the 5 T cell receptor beta chains below was sequenced from the same sample in a study of cytomegalovirus exposure and HLA in healthy donors. Sequencing was performed with immunoSEQ multiplex PCR; in TCRdb, only in-frame clones are kept and a portion is missing. The sample has about 83,000 clones, approximately 96% seen once. Source material: PBMCs. Receptors were obtained from a woman in her late teens or twenties in good health and CMV-seronegative.

As to this clone: Compared with germline, one end of the junction differs, possibly owing to a read error. The V call is TRBV10-1, the J call TRBJ1-1, with TRBD1 matching 7 bases. This CDR3 has 14 amino acids. Germline loops: CDR1 WNHNN, CDR2 SYGVQD (reference sequence). This CDR3 reads CASSSQGLNAEAFF. The CDR3 DNA follows: TGCGCCAGCAGTTCACAGGGGCTGAACGCTGAAGCTTTCTTT.

The CDR3 loop reads CASSSRDRVLGHLTGELFF. CDR3 bases: TGTGCCAGCAGCTCGAGGGACAGGGTGTTAGGGCACCTGACCGGGGAGCTGTTTTTT. The chain combines TRBV11-2 with TRBJ2-2, with TRBD1 matching over 9 bases. This CDR3 has 19 residues. V shed 4 bases, J shed 5 bases, and the junction held 17 bases outside the gene matches. The germline V gene encodes CDR1 SGHAT and CDR2 FQNNGV.

CDR3 amino acids: CASSLFGGDNEKLFF. CDR3 DNA: TGTGCCAGCAGCCTCTTCGGGGGAGATAATGAAAAACTGTTTTTT. The chain joins TRBV28 to TRBJ1-4; possible D gene TRBD1, 5 bases. The CDR3 length is 15 residues. V gave up 6 bases and J gave up 4 bases, with 15 bases separating them. Germline CDR1 MDHEN, CDR2 SYDVKM.

V gene TRBV19 combines with J gene TRBJ2-7; D gene unclear. CDR3 length equals 14 residues. Germline lookup yields CDR1 LNHDA and CDR2 SQIVND (reference sequence). Trimming cost V 4 bases and J 2 bases, with 12 bases left between them. The CDR3 sequence is CASSTLGGPYEQYF. CDR3 in DNA: TGTGCCAGTAGTACCCTTGGCGGCCCCTACGAGCAGTACTTC.

This rearrangement joins TRBV15 to TRBJ2-7, with 7 bases lining up with TRBD2. CDR3 size: 16 residues. CDR1 and CDR2 from the germline V gene are LNHNV and YYDKDF (reference sequence). V was pared by 0 bases and J by 0 bases, with 5 bases of the junction left unmatched. CDR3 protein: CATSRDTGGSSYEQYF. In nucleotides, the CDR3 is TGTGCCACCAGCAGAGATACCGGGGGGAGCTCCTACGAGCAGTACTTC. Full variable domain (remainder filled in from reference TRBV15 and TRBJ2-7): DAMVIQNPRYQVTQFGKPVTLSCSQTLNHNVMYWYQQKSSQAPKLLFHYYDKDFNNEADTPDNFQSRRPNTSFCFLDIRSPGLGDTAMYLCATSRDTGGSSYEQYFGPGTRLTVT.